This T cell receptor (beta chain) was recovered during a study of identical twins. Study-wide points: Abundant cord blood beta clonotypes carried fewer insertions; memory repertoires showed none. The analysis was cross-sectional rather than longitudinal within donors. Model-predicted out-of-frame TCR alpha sharing fell below observed values in monozygotic twins.

Losses at the gene ends were 2 bases for V and 4 bases for J; bases not matched to a gene: 5. Germline values: CDR1 DFQATT, CDR2 SNEGSKA (reference sequence). The CDR3 is made up of 14 amino acids. TCRdb re-called the 5' RACE reads with MiXCR, one entry per CDR3 protein. The sample holds 690,000 or so distinct CDR3 sequences, more than 6.5% seen once. To note about this clonotype: As yet, its antigen is unknown.

There were only healthy Caucasians among the donors. This same sample was also taken into another study, of yellow fever vaccine responses in identical twins.

This receptor was obtained from a woman between 18 and 30 years old in good health. The sequenced material came from PBMCs. This chain connects TRBV20-1 to TRBJ2-7; 10 nucleotides align to TRBD2. CDR3 region: CSARSVAGGYEQYF. In nucleotides, the CDR3 is TGCAGTGCTAGATCGGTAGCGGGGGGTTACGAGCAGTACTTC.